This T cell receptor (beta chain) comes out of a study of cytomegalovirus exposure and HLA in healthy donors. PCR primers comprised 60 Vbeta and 13 Jbeta primers. The protocol was immunoSEQ multiplex PCR, while the TCRdb copy is restricted to in-frame clones and leaves out a portion. Reported are about 210,000 clones; the ten largest clones contain more than 0.75%. General study points: Cytomegalovirus status, reportedly, was diagnosed with high specificity and sensitivity by the classifier. Previously analyzed data showed that most TCR beta V segments were productive at a frequency of about 87% or about 30%.

About this clone itself: Its antigen remains unidentified.

The CDR3 is 15 amino acids. The V and J ends lost 3 bases and 4 bases respectively, with 12 bases between them. Germline lookup yields CDR1 KGHSH and CDR2 LQKENI. The V and J genes are TRBV18 and TRBJ1-4, with D maybe TRBD1 (6 bases). The sequenced material came from PBMCs. The sequence derives from a woman between 25 and 40 years old in good health and CMV-seropositive. CDR3: CASSPPGQSNEKLFF. Written as DNA, the CDR3 is TGTGCCAGCTCACCGCCAGGACAGAGTAATGAAAAACTGTTTTTT.